This is a list of T cell receptor beta chains from one sample in a study of shared clonotypes between healthy human individuals. Assay: immunoSEQ multiplex PCR; the TCRdb copy retains only in-frame clones and omits some. Among about 2.4 million clones listed, 93% were seen once. Sequenced: naive CD4+ T cells from PBMCs. All receptors come from a man aged 18 to 29 in good health. Some clones in this sample may be carry-over from other donors' samples. Each CDR3 is given with its conserved first and last residue. The order of the fields is J gene, V gene, D gene, clone size, CDR3 protein, CDR3 DNA. A D gene is named only where the DNA matches it firmly. Some rows mark clone size as missing; the rest say once, few, many or name a class of expanded clone.

TRBJ2-5 TRBV5-4 TRBD1 NA CASSSAYRGQETQYF TGTGCCAGCAGCTCAGCTTACAGGGGCCAAGAGACCCAGTACTTC
TRBJ1-5 TRBV5-6 TRBD1 NA CASSFNQGVTRNQPQHF TGTGCCAGCAGCTTCAACCAGGGGGTAACCCGCAATCAGCCCCAGCATTTT
TRBJ1-2 TRBV20-1 NA NA CSAKGMGGYTF TGCAGTGCCAAAGGGATGGGAGGCTACACCTTC
TRBJ2-1 TRBV28 TRBD2 NA CASSVRGRDYNEQFF TGTGCCAGCAGTGTGCGCGGGAGGGACTACAATGAGCAGTTCTTC
TRBJ2-2 TRBV7-2 NA NA CASSFNTLGQGGTGELFF TGTGCCAGCAGCTTCAACACCCTAGGACAGGGAGGGACCGGGGAGCTGTTTTTT
TRBJ2-7 TRBV9 TRBD2 NA CASSSPGGRPIYEQYF TGTGCCAGCAGCTCCCCGGGGGGTAGGCCTATCTACGAGCAGTACTTC
TRBJ2-5 TRBV12-5 TRBD2 NA CASGLGTSVQETQYF TGTGCTAGTGGTTTGGGTACTAGCGTCCAAGAGACCCAGTACTTC
TRBJ2-7 TRBV30 NA NA CAWSPRAGWREQYF TGTGCCTGGAGCCCGCGGGCGGGGTGGAGGGAGCAGTACTTC
TRBJ2-5 TRBV7-2 NA once CASSSPGPQETQYF TGTGCCAGCAGCTCGCCGGGGCCCCAAGAGACCCAGTACTTC
TRBJ1-5 TRBV28 NA few CASRLPPGYQPQHF TGTGCCAGCAGGCTACCCCCGGGTTATCAGCCCCAGCATTTT
TRBJ1-5 TRBV7-9 NA NA CASSPSRSNQPQHF TGTGCCAGCAGCCCGAGTCGAAGCAATCAGCCCCAGCATTTT